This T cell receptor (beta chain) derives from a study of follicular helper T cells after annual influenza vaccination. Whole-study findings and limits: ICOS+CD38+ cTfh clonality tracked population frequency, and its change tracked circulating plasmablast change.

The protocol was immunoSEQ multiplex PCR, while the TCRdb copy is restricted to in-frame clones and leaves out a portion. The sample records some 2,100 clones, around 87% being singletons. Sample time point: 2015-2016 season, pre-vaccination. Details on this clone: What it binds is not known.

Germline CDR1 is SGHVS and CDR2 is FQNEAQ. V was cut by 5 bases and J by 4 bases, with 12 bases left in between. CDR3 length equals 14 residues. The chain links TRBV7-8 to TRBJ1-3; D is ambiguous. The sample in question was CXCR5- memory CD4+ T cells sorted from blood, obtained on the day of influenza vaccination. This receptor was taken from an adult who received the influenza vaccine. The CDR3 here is CASSQGEVGNTIYF. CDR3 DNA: TGTGCCAGCAGCCAAGGCGAAGTCGGAAACACCATATATTTT.